This entry features one T cell receptor beta chain sequence. Its antigen is still unknown. Nothing much larger sits one base from this clone, and base qualities are not available. This sample is part of a study of Ad26.COV2.S vaccination and SARS-CoV-2 variants (dated by TCRdb to the early 2020s). At the level of the whole study: TCRbeta repertoire sequencing served as the tool for gauging how specific and how broad the SARS-CoV-2-reactive T cell receptors were following Ad26.COV2.S vaccination. A total of approximately 32 samples were included in the TCR-sequenced set, comprising about 20 Ad26.COV2.S vaccine recipients, 5 placebo recipients and 8 SARS-CoV-2 convalescent individuals.

The germline V gene provides CDR1 SNHLY and CDR2 FYNNEI. The CDR3 starts with the cysteine, ends with the phenylalanine, and has 11 residues. Of the read, only the CDR3 DNA is kept; its 33 bases are in frame from base 1. Relative to germline, V is missing 8 bases and J is missing 9 bases, with 6 bases of the junction outside any gene match. TCRbeta CDR3 regions were sequenced with the immunoSEQ Assay. After extraction, genomic DNA underwent amplification by bias-controlled multiplex PCR, followed by high-throughput sequencing. On the study's bioinformatics: To quantify the absolute abundance of each unique TCRbeta CDR3 region, sequences were collapsed and filtered. Usable DNA was measured by amplifying reference genes present in all nucleated cells, and TCRbeta template counts were normalized to that usable DNA to estimate T cell fraction. Repertoire TCRs were annotated as SARS-CoV-2-specific by exact matching of V gene, CDR3 amino acid sequence and J gene to a known reactive TCR set. The reference SARS-CoV-2 TCR set was derived from MIRA and filtered for enrichment in COVID-19-positive ImmuneCODE repertoires, a step that removed public or cross-reactive TCRs. Using the MIRA antigens, annotated TCRs were further analysed by specific ORF or by position within an ORF. Breadth was defined as annotated unique rearrangements over total unique productive rearrangements; depth was the summed frequency of those rearrangements. Two-sided Wilcoxon rank-sum tests were applied when comparing TCR breadth between groups. The table comes from immuneACCESS by way of TCRdb, which keeps in-frame sequences with V and J called. Part of the clones is missing from these tables; in studies checked, under half for an unresolved V gene and the rest for unknown reasons. V, J and clone size are taken as reported in that table, and D and trimming were inferred from the DNA itself. This sample holds some 190,000 clones; around 88% were observed only once. In total, the top ten clones hold around 6.1% of the sample.

General study outcomes and caveats: Compared with placebo recipients, Ad26.COV2.S recipients showed higher spike-specific TCR breadth (P = 0.0014). According to the authors, total T cell responses may have been underestimated by the TCR breadth and depth analyses. Substantial breadth of spike-specific CD8+ and CD4+ T cell responses was reported after vaccination. Non-spike TCR breadth was comparable between vaccine and placebo recipients, consistent with the vaccine containing only spike.

The time point label of this sample denotes: individuals recovered from natural SARS-CoV-2 infection. This sequence uses TRBV2 and TRBJ2-7, with 8 bases matching TRBD1. This specimen consisted of peripheral blood, obtained after recovery from COVID-19. The origin of this receptor is a human donor who had recovered from COVID-19. The nucleotide sequence reads TGTGCCAGCTGGGACAGGCCGGGGCAGTACTTC. Translated, this gives CASWDRPGQYF.